These T cell receptor beta chains were read from a single sample in a study of shared clonotypes between healthy human individuals. Clones were sequenced by immunoSEQ multiplex PCR, and TCRdb holds only the in-frame ones, with some missing. The sample carries around 1,000,000 clones, 70% to 80% recorded once. The source material was memory CD4+ T cells from PBMCs. The receptors derive from a man between 18 and 29 years old in good health. Some clones in this sample may be carry-over from other donors' samples. CDR3s include the opening cysteine and the closing phenylalanine or tryptophan. The D gene is left open where the match is weak. Clone size is stated in some rows and not others, as once, few, many or a class when expanded.

clone size | J gene | V gene | D gene | CDR3 DNA | CDR3 protein
once | TRBJ2-2 | TRBV11-2 | NA | TGTGCCAGCAGCCCTACTAGCTCCGGGGAGCTGTTTTTT | CASSPTSSGELFF
NA | TRBJ2-5 | TRBV5-5 | NA | TGTGCCAGCAGCTTGGGACCAGGAATATTCCAAGAGACCCAGTACTTC | CASSLGPGIFQETQYF
NA | TRBJ2-6 | TRBV2 | TRBD1 | TGTGCCACACACCGGGACAGGGGCCTTCAGTCCTCTGGGGCCAACGTCCTGACTTTC | CATHRDRGLQSSGANVLTF
NA | TRBJ1-5 | TRBV7-9 | TRBD1 | TGTGCCAGCAGCTCGCAGGGGGCTGAGCCCCAGCATTTT | CASSSQGAEPQHF
NA | TRBJ2-1 | TRBV5-4 | NA | TGTGCCAGCAGCTTATTCTCGCGGGGACAGCAGTTCTTC | CASSLFSRGQQFF
NA | TRBJ2-3 | TRBV5-5 | NA | TGTGCCAGCAGCGTTCAAACCCCCGATACGCAGTATTTT | CASSVQTPDTQYF
few | TRBJ2-3 | TRBV27 | NA | TGTGCCAGCACCGACCTGGTGGGACCAGACACAGATACGCAGTATTTT | CASTDLVGPDTDTQYF
NA | TRBJ1-5 | TRBV5-6 | NA | TGTGCCAGCAGCTTTTTTGGAGTGGGCCACAATCAGCCCCAGCATTTT | CASSFFGVGHNQPQHF
NA | TRBJ1-5 | TRBV28 | NA | TGTGCCAGCAGCCGTAGCAGGGTCAATCAGCCCCAGCATTTT | CASSRSRVNQPQHF
few | TRBJ1-2 | TRBV10-3 | NA | TGTGCCATCAGAACTGACAGGAACTATGGCTACACCTTC | CAIRTDRNYGYTF
NA | TRBJ2-5 | TRBV15 | NA | TGTGCCACCAGCAGAGATTACGCCGAAGGGACCCAGTACTTC | CATSRDYAEGTQYF
NA | TRBJ2-5 | TRBV28 | TRBD1 | TGTGCCCACAGGGGCCCAGGGATAAGGGACAGGGGTAGCGAGACCCAGTACTTC | CAHRGPGIRDRGSETQYF
NA | TRBJ1-5 | TRBV4-1 | TRBD1 | TGCGCCAGCAGCCAAGAGGGACAGTTGGATCAGCCCCAGCATTTT | CASSQEGQLDQPQHF
NA | TRBJ2-7 | TRBV4-1 | TRBD1 | TGCGCCAGCAGCTTGACCGGGACAGGGGGTACCGAGCAGTACTTC | CASSLTGTGGTEQYF
NA | TRBJ2-1 | TRBV18 | TRBD2 | TGTGCCAGCTCATCGACTAGCGGCTCCTACAATGAGCAGTTCTTC | CASSSTSGSYNEQFF
NA | TRBJ2-3 | TRBV28 | NA | TGTGCCAGTGATGGGACCGGGCGGGGAGATACGCAGTATTTT | CASDGTGRGDTQYF
NA | TRBJ2-7 | TRBV7-3 | NA | TGTGCCAGCAGCCCGACACCCGGGAGCATGGACTACGAGCAGTACTTC | CASSPTPGSMDYEQYF
many | TRBJ1-1 | TRBV30 | NA | TGTGCCTGGAGGATGGGTCTTGGCTCTGAAGCTTTCTTT | CAWRMGLGSEAFF
NA | TRBJ2-7 | TRBV7-3 | TRBD2 | TGTGCCAGCAGCGCCGGGGTAGCGGGAGACGAGCAGTACTTC | CASSAGVAGDEQYF
few | TRBJ1-4 | TRBV28 | TRBD1 | TGTGCCAGCAGTAAAAGACAGGGTTTTGATGAAAAACTGTTTTTT | CASSKRQGFDEKLFF
NA | TRBJ2-7 | TRBV30 | NA | TGTGCCGGCCGGCGGTCCTACGAGCAGTACTTC | CAGRRSYEQYF
NA | TRBJ2-1 | TRBV5-1 | TRBD2 | TGCGCCAGCAGCTCACCCACCGATAGCGGGGGGGGGAGCGGGGAGCAGTTCTTC | CASSSPTDSGGGSGEQFF
NA | TRBJ2-3 | TRBV6-1 | TRBD1 | TGTGCCAGCAGTCCACAGGGGGCCGTAGATACGCAGTATTTT | CASSPQGAVDTQYF
NA | TRBJ2-7 | TRBV6-1 | TRBD2 | TGTGCCAGCACTAGGACTAGCGATTGGAAGTACGAGCAGTACTTC | CASTRTSDWKYEQYF
NA | TRBJ1-4 | TRBV4-1 | NA | TGCGCCAGCAGCCGCCAGGGAAGGGGAACTAATGAAAGACTGTTTTTT | CASSRQGRGTNERLFF
NA | TRBJ1-2 | TRBV28 | NA | TGTGCCAGCAGTTTGATTGCGGGTGGTGATGGCTACACCTTC | CASSLIAGGDGYTF
NA | TRBJ2-5 | TRBV6-1 | NA | TGTGCCAGCAGTGAGCACACGCAAGAGACCCAGTACTTC | CASSEHTQETQYF
NA | TRBJ2-3 | TRBV28 | TRBD2 | TGTGCCAGCAGTTTATGGACTAGCGGGGGGACAGATACGCAGTATTTT | CASSLWTSGGTDTQYF
NA | TRBJ2-1 | TRBV6-1 | NA | TGTGCCAGCAGTGAAGCTAGCTCTCGCGAGCAGTTCTTC | CASSEASSREQFF
NA | TRBJ2-3 | TRBV15 | TRBD2 | TGTGCCACCAGCAGAAGAGGTGGCGGGAGTTCAGATACGCAGTATTTT | CATSRRGGGSSDTQYF
NA | TRBJ2-7 | TRBV18 | NA | TGTGCCAGCTCAGAAGGGCAGGGCGTGGGCGAGCAGTACTTC | CASSEGQGVGEQYF
many | TRBJ1-1 | TRBV27 | NA | TGTGCCAGCAGTTTGTCCGGGGCTCGAAAGTTAAGCACTGAAGCTTTCTTT | CASSLSGARKLSTEAFF
NA | TRBJ1-5 | TRBV27 | NA | TGTGCCAGCAGTTCCTTCGCAGGCGATAGCAATCAGCCCCAGCATTTT | CASSSFAGDSNQPQHF
NA | TRBJ2-5 | TRBV9 | NA | TGTGCCAGCAGCGTCGGTGCAGAGACCCAGTACTTC | CASSVGAETQYF
once | TRBJ2-3 | TRBV7-3 | NA | TGTGCCAGCAGCTTAAACCCCCGGGGTAGCACAGATACGCAGTATTTT | CASSLNPRGSTDTQYF
NA | TRBJ2-7 | TRBV7-9 | TRBD1 | TGTGCCAGCAGCTTAGTCCCCGGGACAGGGTACGAGCAGTACTTC | CASSLVPGTGYEQYF
NA | TRBJ1-1 | TRBV2 | NA | TGTGCCAGCAGTCCCCACAGCGAGGACGCCTTCTTT | CASSPHSEDAFF
once | TRBJ1-1 | TRBV9 | NA | TGTGCCAGCAGCCTTACTGAGAACACTGAAGCTTTCTTT | CASSLTENTEAFF
NA | TRBJ2-3 | TRBV30 | NA | TGTGCCTGGAGTGTCCTTAGCGGAAGCACAGATACGCAGTATTTT | CAWSVLSGSTDTQYF
NA | TRBJ1-1 | TRBV5-1 | NA | TGCGCCAGCAGCCAGGACGTCGGGGGGAACACTGAAGCTTTCTTT | CASSQDVGGNTEAFF
NA | TRBJ2-7 | TRBV5-1 | NA | TGCGCCAGCAGCTTGGCCGGCGGGGACGAGCAGTACTTC | CASSLAGGDEQYF
NA | TRBJ2-3 | TRBV7-9 | NA | TGTGCCAGCAGCTTACAGATCGGGGATACGCAGTATTTT | CASSLQIGDTQYF